This entry lists 13 T cell receptor beta chains sequenced from one sample in a study of T-cell memory formation after mild COVID-19. TCRdb re-called the 5' RACE reads with MiXCR, one entry per CDR3 protein. The sample includes approximately 500,000 distinct CDR3 sequences, roughly 25% of them seen just once. The sample was PBMCs or a T cell subset sorted from them (not recorded which). These receptors came from an adult woman who had mild COVID-19 (a few samples of this study predate the infection). Cell type and time point are not known.

The gene calls are TRBV24-1 and TRBJ1-1; tentative D call: TRBD1 (6 bases). In germline, CDR1 is KGHDR, CDR2 SFDVKD. The CDR3 runs to 11 residues. Trimming took 6 bases from V and 8 from J, leaving 9 bases between them. CDR3 amino acids: CATSRGNEAFF. The CDR3 coding sequence is TGTGCCACCAGTAGGGGGAACGAAGCTTTCTTT.

The gene calls are TRBV6-6 and TRBJ2-2; 7 positions agree with TRBD2. V gave up 6 bases and J gave up 7 bases; unmatched junction bases: 5. Germline loops: CDR1 MNHNY, CDR2 SVGAGI (reference sequence). The CDR3 loop spans 13 amino acids. CDR3 nucleotide sequence: TGTGCCAGCAGACGGGGGGAGATCGGGGAGCTGTTTTTT. Its protein is CASRRGEIGELFF.

The V call is TRBV7-9, the J call TRBJ2-7; TRBD2 might be the D (7 bases). V lost 5 bases and J lost 3, with 14 bases in between. The CDR3 sequence is 14 residues long. The V gene's germline CDR1 is SEHNR and CDR2 FQNEAQ (reference sequence). The CDR3: CASSLGGVFYEQYF. The CDR3 nucleotides read TGTGCCAGCAGCCTAGGGGGGGTTTTCTACGAGCAGTACTTC.

The sample holds a few counts of this clonotype. The chain is built from TRBV20-1 and TRBJ2-2; D is possibly TRBD1 (5 bases). Germline loops: CDR1 DFQATT, CDR2 SNEGSKA (reference sequence). The CDR3 totals 14 residues. Trimming took off 6 bases at V and 6 bases at J, with 17 bases between the two ends. The CDR3 nucleotides read TGCAGTGCAAAAACAGGACCTGGGGCCGGGGAGCTGTTTTTT. Translating it yields CSAKTGPGAGELFF.

V gene TRBV15 combines with J gene TRBJ1-5; D is possibly TRBD1 (5 bases). The CDR3 runs 14 residues. CDR1 and CDR2 (germline): LNHNV, YYDKDF (reference sequence). Trimming shortened V by 2 bases and J by 3 bases, and 8 bases separated the two germline ends. The CDR3 is CATSRQGPNQPQHF. In DNA, the CDR3 is TGTGCCACCAGCAGACAGGGCCCCAATCAGCCCCAGCATTTT.

As for this clonotype: Mismatch with germline at one junction end may stem from a read error. This sequence joins TRBV7-7 and TRBJ2-3; D ambiguous. Germline loops: CDR1 SSHAT, CDR2 FNYEAQ (reference sequence). The CDR3 extends over 12 amino acids. The CDR3, as DNA: TGTGCTAGCAGCCCCGATTTTGGTACGCAGTATTTT. Translating gives CASSPDFGTQYF.

A few counts support this clonotype. The chain links TRBV9 to TRBJ1-1, with TRBD1 as a possible D gene (5 bases). Germline V gene lookup returns CDR1 SGDLS and CDR2 YYNGEE. Trimming removed 5 bases from V and 9 bases from J, with 14 bases in between. The CDR3 runs to 12 residues. The CDR3 region is CASSLGGGKAFF. The CDR3 DNA is TGTGCCAGCAGTCTCGGTGGGGGGAAAGCTTTCTTT.

This clonotype has just a few counts. J is TRBJ1-1 and V is TRBV6-5; 8 bases map to TRBD1. There are 15 residues in the CDR3. J was trimmed by 0 bases and V by 2 bases; bases with no gene match: 2. Germline V gene sequence: CDR1 MNHEY, CDR2 SVGAGI. The CDR3 nucleotides are TGTGCCAGCAGTTACGGGACAGGATTGAACACTGAAGCTTTCTTT. It yields the protein CASSYGTGLNTEAFF.

The rearrangement uses TRBV5-1 and TRBJ2-2, with D possibly being TRBD2 (5 bases). Trimming left V 6 bases short and J 4 bases short, with 16 bases between. The CDR3 has 15 amino acids. Germline CDR1 and CDR2: SGHRS and YFSETQ. The CDR3 region has the DNA TGCGCCAGCATGGCCAACGGCGCGGGCACCGGGGAGCTGTTTTTT. Its translation is CASMANGAGTGELFF.

This clonotype was observed a handful of times. V usage is TRBV12-3 or TRBV12-4 and J usage is TRBJ1-1, with 9 bases fitting TRBD1. Unmatched junction bases numbered 6, after V lost 7 bases and J lost 3 bases. The CDR3 length is 14 residues. CDR3 in amino acids: CASTLDRGYTEAFF. The CDR3 DNA reads TGTGCCAGCACCTTGGACAGGGGCTACACTGAAGCTTTCTTT.

This clonotype was detected a few times. The chain carries TRBV9 and TRBJ2-7, with D perhaps being TRBD1 or TRBD2 (6 bases each). Germline values: CDR1 SGDLS, CDR2 YYNGEE. The ends were cut back, 0 bases at V and 3 bases at J, with 13 bases in the middle. The CDR3 is 15 amino acids. CDR3 sequence: CASSVGPEGGYEQYF. CDR3 sequence (DNA): TGTGCCAGCAGCGTAGGTCCCGAGGGGGGCTACGAGCAGTACTTC.

The J gene is TRBJ2-1, the V gene TRBV20-1; D unclear. Between the trimmed V and J ends, which lost 6 bases and 0 bases, there was a span of 9 bases. The CDR3 runs 13 residues. The germline V gene has CDR1 DFQATT and CDR2 SNEGSKA (reference sequence). The CDR3 bases are TGCAGTGCGACCATCAGCTCCTACAATGAGCAGTTCTTC. Protein: CSATISSYNEQFF.

Only one count was recorded for this clonotype. The chain links TRBV7-3 to TRBJ2-1, with a possible D match to TRBD1 (6 bases). The CDR3 is 13 residues long. Germline CDR1 reads SGHTA; CDR2 reads FQGTGA. Deletions cut 5 bases from V and 10 bases from J, with 15 bases between. For the CDR3, the DNA is TGTGCCAGCAGCCCGACAGGACCTAGCGAGCAGTTCTTC. Protein: CASSPTGPSEQFF.